The T cell receptor (beta chain) under discussion was sequenced for a study of early T cells in non-severe SARS-CoV-2 infection (dated by TCRdb to the early 2020s). At the level of the whole study: Because TCR sequencing was done on bulk RNA from unsorted whole blood, the alpha and beta chains could not be paired. What the research found in general, with its limitations: Matching against VDJdb was skewed toward anti-spike CD8 responses, likely underestimated virus-specific expansions, and missed private and CD4 specificities.

This was a case-control study nested in a cohort of healthcare workers in London, UK, who had nasopharyngeal swab PCR tests and blood samples taken every week. Healthcare workers were recruited between 23 and 31 March 2020, during the week of the UK lockdown, and were followed weekly for up to about 15 weeks. Its CDR3 holds 11 amino acids, cysteine through phenylalanine. Here the CDR3 DNA is all that survives: 33 bases in frame from base 1. With respect to this clonotype: The clone's antigen remains unknown. One junction end disagrees with the germline gene, perhaps due to a read error.

Library generation was performed with 5' RACE. For sequencing, a NextSeq 500 was employed. Unique molecular identifiers were attached to individual cDNA molecules in the TCR library protocol so that sequencing error and PCR bias could be corrected. Both TCR alpha and beta chains were sequenced, and tight co-correlation was observed between alpha and beta sequence abundances in each sample. In the original analysis: Decombinator V4 was used to annotate the V gene, J gene and CDR3 of the TCR sequences. Expanded TCRs were defined as changing significantly between any two time points under a Poisson model with p below 0.0001. TCR abundances were normalised to the total number of TCRs sequenced in each sample and reported as counts per million. TRAV1-2 paired with TRAJ12, TRAJ20 or TRAJ33 defined MAIT TCRs, while TRAV10 paired with TRAJ18 defined iNKT TCRs. VDJdb, accessed on 1 November 2021, was searched for TCRs annotated for CMV, EBV and SARS-CoV-2, and TCRs annotated for more than one antigen were excluded. TCRdb passed the public sequencing reads through fastp at Q25 and MiXCR, retaining productive beta sequences. Duplicate CDR3 protein sequences are folded into a single record with the most common DNA and genes. TCRdb assigned the V and J calls; the authors' analysis was not used. The sample table lists tens of thousands of distinct CDR3 sequences, more than 12% of them with a count of one. The ten largest make up around 6% of the sample.

The chain is made from TRBV12-3 or TRBV12-4 and TRBJ2-5; possibly the D gene is TRBD2, per 5 matching bases. What was sequenced was whole blood. This receptor was identified in an adult who was a healthcare worker with PCR-confirmed SARS-CoV-2 infection or an uninfected control (not recorded which). The CDR3 region reads CVSRRGETQYF. The nucleotide sequence is given as TGTGTCAGCAGACGGGGAGAGACCCAGTACTTC.